The source of this T cell receptor (beta chain) is a study of T cell repertoires in cytomegalovirus infection. Study-level background: Public TCR beta signature analysis indicated the presence of both CMV infection and matching HLA type. Regarding the study as a whole: Of the TCR beta families, the public ones yielded a cumulative frequency that identified carriers of CMV plus the relevant HLA. Predominance within the ex vivo response was attributable to HLA-C-restricted CMV-specific TCR beta clonotypes.

One entry per CDR3 protein results from TCRdb running MiXCR on the reads. The sample lists 150,000 to 200,000 distinct CDR3 sequences, 28% occurring once. CDR3 length equals 17 residues. Trimming at V came to 7 bases and at J to 2 bases, leaving 7 bases not matched to a gene. The V gene's germline CDR1 is SNHLY and CDR2 FYNNEI. Regarding this clonotype: Its target is not known.

This TCR derives from a human donor in good health (CMV status not recorded). Some clones in this sample may be carry-over from other donors' samples. Material: PBMCs. This chain uses TRBV2 with TRBJ2-2; the match to TRBD2 covers 13 bases. The CDR3 bases are TGTGCCAGCACCCGGACTAGCGGGGGAATAAACACCGGGGAGCTGTTTTTT. The encoded protein is CASTRTSGGINTGELFF.